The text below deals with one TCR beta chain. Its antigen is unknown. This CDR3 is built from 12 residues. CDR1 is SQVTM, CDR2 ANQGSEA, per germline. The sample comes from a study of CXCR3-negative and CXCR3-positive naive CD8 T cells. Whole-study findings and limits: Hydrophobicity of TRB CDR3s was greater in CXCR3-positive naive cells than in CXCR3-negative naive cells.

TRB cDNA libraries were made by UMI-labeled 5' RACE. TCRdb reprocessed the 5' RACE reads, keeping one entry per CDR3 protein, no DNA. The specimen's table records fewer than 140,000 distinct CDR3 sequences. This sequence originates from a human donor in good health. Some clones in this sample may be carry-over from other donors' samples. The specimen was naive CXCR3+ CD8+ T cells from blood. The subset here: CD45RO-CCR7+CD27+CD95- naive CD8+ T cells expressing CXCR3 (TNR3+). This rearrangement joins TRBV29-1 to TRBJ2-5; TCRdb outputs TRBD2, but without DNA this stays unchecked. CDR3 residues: CSAWRAGETQYF.